This TCR beta chain comes out of a study of blood T cell repertoires in COVID-19. Looking at the study overall: Researchers got acute and convalescent COVID-19 samples from the United States, Italy and Spain. Sources were T cells, B-cell-depleted T cells, or PBMCs; the material itself was cDNA or gDNA.

Original processing methods: Estimates of nucleated cell counts were drawn from the amplification of reference gene primers. Libraries were prepared by immunoSEQ multiplex PCR; TCRdb keeps only in-frame clonotypes and omits some of them. That table gives V, J and clone size, and the DNA gave D and trimming. The sample lists about 90,000 clones; approximately 92% were seen once. The length of the CDR3 is 13 residues. The germline gives CDR1 SEHNR, CDR2 FQNEAQ (reference sequence). Trimming removed 5 bases from V and 4 bases from J, with 8 bases in between. This sequence joins TRBV7-9 and TRBJ2-2; D uncertain. The sample was peripheral blood. This receptor was obtained from a woman aged 60-70 years with active COVID-19. CDR3 DNA sequence: TGTGCCAGCAGCCACGCGGTCACCGGGGAGCTGTTTTTT. Translated, it gives CASSHAVTGELFF.